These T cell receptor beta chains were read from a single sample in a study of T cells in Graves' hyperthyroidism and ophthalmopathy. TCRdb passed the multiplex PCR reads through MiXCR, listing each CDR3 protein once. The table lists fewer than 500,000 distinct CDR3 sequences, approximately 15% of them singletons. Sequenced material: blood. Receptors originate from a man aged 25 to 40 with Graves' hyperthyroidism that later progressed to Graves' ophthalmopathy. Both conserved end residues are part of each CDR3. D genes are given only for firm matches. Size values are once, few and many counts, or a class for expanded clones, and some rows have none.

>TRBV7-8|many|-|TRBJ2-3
CASSLRPRDTQYF
TGTGCCAGCAGCTTAAGACCCAGGGATACGCAGTATTTT
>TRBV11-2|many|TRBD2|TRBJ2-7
CASSHKTGTSSYEQYF
TGTGCCAGCAGCCACAAAACCGGGACTAGTTCCTACGAGCAGTACTTC
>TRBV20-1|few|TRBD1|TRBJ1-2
CSARTGTNYGYTF
TGCAGTGCAAGGACAGGGACTAACTATGGCTACACCTTC
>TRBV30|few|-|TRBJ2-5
CAWSVSQRTVGRTQYF
TGTGCCTGGAGTGTATCCCAACGGACTGTAGGGAGGACCCAGTACTTC
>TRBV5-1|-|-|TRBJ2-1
CASSLALGRNEQFF
TGCGCCAGCAGCTTGGCCCTAGGGAGGAATGAGCAGTTCTTC
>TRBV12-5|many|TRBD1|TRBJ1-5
CASGLGGQGDQPQHF
TGTGCTAGTGGTTTGGGGGGACAGGGCGATCAGCCCCAGCATTTT
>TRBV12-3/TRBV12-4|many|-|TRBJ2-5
CASSLEGSVETQYF
TGTGCCAGCAGTTTGGAGGGGTCCGTGGAGACCCAGTACTTC
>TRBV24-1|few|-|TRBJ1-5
CATSDSRKDQPQHF
TGTGCCACCAGTGATAGTAGGAAAGATCAGCCCCAGCATTTT
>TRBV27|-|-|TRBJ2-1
CASSLSPGAWNEQFF
TGTGCCAGCAGTTTATCCCCAGGGGCTTGGAATGAGCAGTTCTTC
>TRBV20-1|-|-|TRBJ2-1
CSGMVYNEQFF
TGCAGTGGGATGGTCTACAATGAGCAGTTCTTC
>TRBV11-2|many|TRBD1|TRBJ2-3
CASSPRPLNRGAADTQYF
TGTGCCAGCAGCCCAAGGCCCCTTAACAGGGGCGCAGCAGATACGCAGTATTTT
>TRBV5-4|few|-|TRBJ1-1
CASSLGSGLRNTEAFF
TGTGCCAGCAGCTTGGGCTCCGGACTCCGCAACACTGAAGCTTTCTTT
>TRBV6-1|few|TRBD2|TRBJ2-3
CASSVRTSGGAVGTDTQYF
TGTGCCAGCAGTGTGCGGACTAGCGGGGGGGCCGTTGGCACAGATACGCAGTATTTT
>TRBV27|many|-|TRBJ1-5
CASSPSLNGPQHF
TGTGCCAGCAGTCCCTCTTTAAACGGGCCCCAGCATTTT
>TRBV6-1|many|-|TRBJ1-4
CAIRKTGPNEKLFF
TGTGCCATCCGAAAGACCGGACCTAATGAAAAACTGTTTTTT
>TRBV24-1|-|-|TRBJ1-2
CATSDWEDYGYTF
TGTGCCACCAGTGATTGGGAGGACTATGGCTACACCTTC
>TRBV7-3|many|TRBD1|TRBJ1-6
CASSPGQSNSPLHF
TGTGCCAGCAGTCCGGGACAGTCTAATTCACCCCTCCACTTT
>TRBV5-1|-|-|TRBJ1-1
CASSLPELNTEAFF
TGCGCCAGCAGCTTGCCGGAGCTGAACACTGAAGCTTTCTTT
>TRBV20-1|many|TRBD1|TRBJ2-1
CSETGDGYNEQFF
TGCAGCGAAACAGGGGATGGATACAATGAGCAGTTCTTC
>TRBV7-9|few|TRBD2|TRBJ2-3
CASSLELAGISSTDTQYF
TGTGCCAGCAGCTTGGAACTAGCGGGGATATCTAGCACAGATACGCAGTATTTT
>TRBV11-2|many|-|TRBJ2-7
CASSSSLRSYEQYF
TGTGCCAGCAGTTCCTCTCTAAGGTCCTACGAGCAGTACTTC
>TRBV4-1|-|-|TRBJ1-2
CASSPQGHQGYGYTF
TGCGCCAGCAGCCCCCAGGGACACCAGGGGTATGGCTACACCTTC
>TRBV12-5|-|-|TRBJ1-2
CASGLGSTNYGYTF
TGTGCTAGTGGTTTGGGCAGTACGAACTATGGCTACACCTTC
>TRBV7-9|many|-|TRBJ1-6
CASSGGYNSPLHF
TGTGCCAGCAGCGGGGGCTATAATTCACCCCTCCACTTT
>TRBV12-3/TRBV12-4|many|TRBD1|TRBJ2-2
CASRGQGRTGELFF
TGTGCCAGCAGGGGACAGGGGAGGACCGGGGAGCTGTTTTTT
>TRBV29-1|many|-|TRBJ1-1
CSVEGGTPNTEAFF
TGCAGCGTTGAGGGGGGCACCCCAAACACTGAAGCTTTCTTT